These 17 T cell receptor beta chains were sequenced from one sample in a study of OX40 agonist ivuxolimab in advanced cancers. Data came from immunoSEQ multiplex PCR; TCRdb stores just in-frame clones and leaves some out. This table has under 80,000 clones, 85% appearing once. This material consisted of CD4+ or CD8+ T cells sorted from blood, taken in a trial of the OX40 agonist ivuxolimab. The receptors stem from an adult with an advanced solid tumor such as melanoma, head and neck, liver or kidney cancer.

The V gene is TRBV12-5, the J gene TRBJ1-1, with 10 bases lining up with TRBD1. CDR1 is LGHNT and CDR2 is FRNRAP in the germline V gene. Trimming took 4 bases from V and 4 from J; bases not matched to a gene: 3. This CDR3 is 14 amino acids long. The CDR3 region has the DNA TGTGCTAGTGGTTCCGACAGGGGGCCCACTGAAGCTTTCTTT. It specifies CASGSDRGPTEAFF.

V usage is TRBV7-9 and J usage is TRBJ1-4; perhaps TRBD1 as D (5 bases). V gave up 4 bases and J gave up 3 bases, with 12 bases separating them. This CDR3 spans 15 amino acids. Germline CDR1 and CDR2: SEHNR and FQNEAQ (reference sequence). The chain's CDR3 is CASSWGDRANEKLFF. As DNA, the CDR3 is TGTGCCAGCAGCTGGGGGGATAGGGCTAATGAAAAACTGTTTTTT.

This sequence joins TRBV5-1 and TRBJ2-1, with D hard to call. The V gene's germline CDR1 is SGHRS and CDR2 YFSETQ. This CDR3 spans 14 amino acids. Trimming took 0 bases from V and 5 from J, leaving 9 bases between them. CDR3 sequence: CASSLERRHNEQFF. In DNA form, the CDR3 reads TGCGCCAGCAGCTTGGAACGACGGCACAATGAGCAGTTCTTC.

This clone was seen a few times. The chain recombines TRBV10-2 with TRBJ1-3, with D perhaps TRBD1 (6 bases). The germline CDR1 and CDR2 sequences are WSHSY and SAAADI. The CDR3 contains 16 residues. V shed 8 bases and J shed 0 bases, with 17 bases lying between them. The CDR3 spells CASSWTDPGSGNTIYF. The CDR3 DNA sequence: TGCGCCAGCTCCTGGACAGACCCTGGCTCTGGAAACACCATATATTTT.

A single count supports this clone. The V gene is TRBV5-4, the J gene TRBJ1-1; 7 bases match TRBD1. This CDR3 has 15 amino acids. CDR1 SGHNT and CDR2 YYREEE come from the germline V gene (reference sequence). The ends lost 4 bases at V and 4 bases at J; junction bases unmatched: 10. The chain's CDR3 is CASSLKQGKGTEAFF. CDR3 nucleotides: TGTGCCAGCAGCCTGAAACAGGGGAAGGGCACTGAAGCTTTCTTT.

In this sample, this clone turned up once. This rearrangement joins TRBV7-9 to TRBJ1-5, with no clear D. Trimming removed 2 bases from V and 5 bases from J, with 7 bases in between. The CDR3 is made up of 13 amino acids. CDR1 and CDR2 from the germline V gene are SEHNR and FQNEAQ (reference sequence). The CDR3 DNA sequence: TGTGCCAGCAGCTTAACCAGCCATCAGCCCCAGCATTTT. Translation: CASSLTSHQPQHF.

This clone was observed a handful of times. The V gene is TRBV5-1, the J gene TRBJ2-7; TRBD1 agrees at 10 bases. V was pared by 0 bases and J by 3 bases, with 0 bases of the junction left unmatched. The CDR3 contains 14 residues. Germline V CDR1 and CDR2: SGHRS, YFSETQ. The CDR3 coding sequence is TGCGCCAGCAGCTTGGGGACAGGGGGCTACGAGCAGTACTTC. Protein sequence: CASSLGTGGYEQYF.

The genes are TRBV9 and TRBJ2-5; TRBD2 matches 10 bases. Per the germline V gene, CDR1 is SGDLS and CDR2 is YYNGEE. CDR3 size: 16 residues. V lost 2 bases, J lost 0 bases, and 4 bases stayed unmatched. For the CDR3, the DNA is TGTGCCAGCAGCGTTACTAGCGGGATGTACCAAGAGACCCAGTACTTC. This translates into CASSVTSGMYQETQYF. Filled out from reference TRBV9 and TRBJ2-5, the complete variable domain reads DSGVTQTPKHLITATGQRVTLRCSPRSGDLSVYWYQQSLDQGLQFLIQYYNGEERAKGNILERFSAQQFPDLHSELNLSSLELGDSALYFCASSVTSGMYQETQYFGPGTRLLVL.

The chain has TRBV18 and TRBJ2-5; 9 nucleotides match TRBD1. The CDR3 is 18 residues long. Germline lookup yields CDR1 KGHSH and CDR2 LQKENI. V was pared by 2 bases and J by 7 bases, with 17 bases of the junction left unmatched. For the CDR3, the DNA is TGTGCCAGCTCACCATTGATGGTGGACAGGGGCCCCGCTGGGACCCAGTACTTC. Its protein product is CASSPLMVDRGPAGTQYF.

The chain links TRBV14 to TRBJ1-2, with a tentative D call TRBD1 (5 bases). Trimming stripped 4 bases from V and 0 bases from J, with 15 bases between. The CDR3 has 16 residues. Germline values: CDR1 SGHDN, CDR2 FVKESK. The DNA of the CDR3 is TGTGCCAGCAGCCTACTTGGGACTGTAGCTAACTATGGCTACACCTTC. This translates into CASSLLGTVANYGYTF.

This chain links TRBV6-5 with TRBJ2-1, with 9 bases aligning to TRBD2. CDR3 length: 15 amino acids. V was clipped by 8 bases and J by 4 bases; unmatched bases: 9. Germline lookup yields CDR1 MNHEY and CDR2 SVGAGI. The CDR3 sequence is CASGNLAGRYNEQFF. CDR3 sequence (DNA): TGTGCCAGCGGAAATCTAGCGGGGAGATACAATGAGCAGTTCTTC.

The chain uses TRBV4-3 and TRBJ2-7, with D maybe TRBD1 (6 bases). In germline, CDR1 is LGHNA, CDR2 YSLEER. Trimming removed 2 bases at V and 4 bases at J, with 15 bases between. This CDR3 has 15 amino acids. The DNA for the CDR3 is TGCGCCAGCAGCCAATCGACAGGCCTATCGTACGAGCAGTACTTC. This gives the protein CASSQSTGLSYEQYF.

The chain links TRBV2 to TRBJ2-5; 9 bases agree with TRBD2. Germline CDR1 reads SNHLY; CDR2 reads FYNNEI. Trimming at V came to 6 bases and at J to 5 bases, leaving 1 base not matched to a gene. The CDR3 covers 12 residues. The CDR3 region is CASSLAGETQYF. The CDR3 DNA reads as TGTGCCAGCAGCCTAGCGGGGGAGACCCAGTACTTC.

This rearrangement joins TRBV5-6 to TRBJ2-5, with 9 bases identical to TRBD1. This CDR3 region has 13 residues. Germline V gene sequence: CDR1 SGHDT, CDR2 YYEEEE. V lost 3 bases and J lost 7; bases outside the gene matches: 4. The CDR3: CASSWDRVGTQYF. DNA of the CDR3: TGTGCCAGCAGCTGGGACAGGGTAGGGACCCAGTACTTC.

This rearrangement joins TRBV7-6 to TRBJ2-2; D is perhaps TRBD1 (6 bases). Trimming took 4 bases from V and 2 from J, leaving 11 bases between them. The CDR3 totals 15 residues. Germline CDR1 SGHVS, CDR2 FNYEAQ. The CDR3 loop is CASSSLQGNTGELFF. CDR3 sequence (DNA): TGTGCCAGCAGCTCCTTACAGGGAAACACCGGGGAGCTGTTTTTT.

The rearrangement uses TRBV7-3 and TRBJ2-2; 7 bases fit TRBD2. The germline V gene encodes CDR1 SGHTA and CDR2 FQGTGA. Trimming at V came to 8 bases and at J to 8 bases, leaving 11 bases not matched to a gene. CDR3 length: 14 amino acids. CDR3 loop: CASRAGEGFGELFF. CDR3 sequence (DNA): TGTGCCAGCCGTGCCGGGGAGGGGTTTGGGGAGCTGTTTTTT.

The chain is built from TRBV6-6 and TRBJ1-1; D might be TRBD1 (6 bases). Germline CDR1 MNHNY, CDR2 SVGAGI (reference sequence). The CDR3 contains 15 residues. Trimming pared 8 bases from V and 5 bases from J, leaving 21 bases between. This chain's CDR3 is CASYRDIWAETEAFF. In DNA, the CDR3 is TGTGCCAGCTACAGGGATATTTGGGCGGAAACTGAAGCTTTCTTT.